Here is one TCR beta chain with its context. The record originates from a study of cytomegalovirus exposure and HLA in healthy donors. Primers for the PCR totalled 60 Vbeta and 13 Jbeta. Assay used: immunoSEQ multiplex PCR; TCRdb lists only in-frame clones, some missing. The sample lists 200,000 or so clones; around four fifths were seen once. Germline loops: CDR1 SGHNT, CDR2 YYREEE (reference sequence). There are 16 residues in the CDR3. V was pared by 4 bases and J by 6 bases, with 10 bases of the junction left unmatched. This receptor was obtained from a woman between 35 and 50 years old in good health and CMV-seronegative. The sequencing sample was made of PBMCs. The gene calls are TRBV5-4 and TRBJ2-2; TRBD1 matches at 9 bases. CDR3: CASSATGTGRSGELFF. In DNA form, the CDR3 reads TGTGCCAGCAGCGCGACCGGGACAGGGAGGTCCGGGGAGCTGTTTTTT.